The entry below gives a single TCR beta chain sequence along with its context. This clonotype turned up a few times. Its antigen is not yet known. No much larger clonotype is one base removed from it; base qualities were not supplied. The sample originates from a study of T-cell memory formation after mild COVID-19 (dated by TCRdb to the early 2020s). Regarding the research as a whole: TCR sequence clusters from the two donors were found to be largely donor specific. In two donors, T-cell clones that expanded and contracted after mild COVID-19 were tracked by sequencing TCRalpha and TCRbeta repertoires over time. Two young, previously healthy adult volunteers made up the cohort, one male and one female. Broad study findings and their caveats: Contracting CD4+ clones were located mainly in the CM and EM memory subsets, whereas CD8+ clones were found to be enriched in EMRA. Whether the second-wave clones peaking on day 37 were SARS-CoV-2 specific was not confirmed. Some responding clones were found in pre-infection memory, which suggests that pre-existing cross-reactive memory T cells took part in the SARS-CoV-2 response. Only a couple of mild cases were covered in the study, and larger cohorts including severe cases with pre-infection samples were considered necessary. From day 15 to 85, contracting clones showed balanced CD4/CD8 phenotypes, whereas a second wave of clones that expanded from day 15 to 37 leaned towards CD4+.

Sequencing used an Illumina NovaSeq 6000. cDNA libraries for TCRalpha and TCRbeta were prepared by 5'RACE using constant-segment primers, with sample barcodes and unique molecular identifiers added. RNA was extracted from every sample with Trizol reagent. Library amplification was performed in two PCR steps, and a second sample barcode and Illumina TruSeq adapters were introduced in the second step. Libraries were sequenced on an Illumina NovaSeq with 2 x 150 bp paired-end reads. The authors processed their data as follows. Demultiplexing of reads and collapsing into UMI-guided consensus sequences were performed with migec v1.2.7. Using mixcr v2.1.11, UMI consensuses were aligned to TRA and TRB V and J templates and then assembled into clonotypes. A clonotype was counted as expanded or contracted only if both edgeR and NoisET called the change significant, with noise models trained on biological replicates. For edgeR calls, a false discovery rate-adjusted p below 0.01 and a log2 fold-change threshold of 1 were applied. As an exploratory analysis of dynamics, max-normalized trajectories of the 1000 most abundant clonotypes were examined by PCA with hierarchical clustering. The CD4 or CD8 phenotype of responding clones was assigned using the separately sequenced CD4+ and CD8+ repertoires. TCRdb redid the processing of the public reads, applying fastp at Q25 and MiXCR, and retained in-frame beta chains. Rows are unified per CDR3 protein, each entry keeping the most common DNA and genes. Here the V and J calls rest on TCRdb's processing, not on the authors' analysis. This sample holds some 270,000 distinct CDR3 sequences; 15% were observed only once. About 2% of the sample is held by the ten biggest clonotypes.

Ficoll-Paque density gradient centrifugation was used to isolate PBMCs. The sample taken for sequencing was PBMCs or a T cell subset sorted from them (not recorded which). The receptor's source is an adult woman who had mild COVID-19 (a few samples of this study predate the infection). The sample titles of this study are shuffled in the database, so cell type and time point are left out; the donor was told from shared clones.

The CDR3 region has the sequence CASSAHEREETQYF. The DNA sequence is TGTGCCAGCAGCGCCCATGAGAGGGAAGAGACCCAGTACTTC. The chain is assembled from TRBV9 and TRBJ2-5, and TRBD2 may be the D gene, going by 5 matching bases. Trimming at the junction amounts to 3 bases on V and 3 bases on J, and the germline ends lie 12 bases apart. Reading the germline V gene gives CDR1 SGDLS and CDR2 YYNGEE. The CDR3 starts with the cysteine, ends with the phenylalanine, and has 14 residues. The retained sequence is limited to the CDR3, 42 bases, with the frame set at the first base.